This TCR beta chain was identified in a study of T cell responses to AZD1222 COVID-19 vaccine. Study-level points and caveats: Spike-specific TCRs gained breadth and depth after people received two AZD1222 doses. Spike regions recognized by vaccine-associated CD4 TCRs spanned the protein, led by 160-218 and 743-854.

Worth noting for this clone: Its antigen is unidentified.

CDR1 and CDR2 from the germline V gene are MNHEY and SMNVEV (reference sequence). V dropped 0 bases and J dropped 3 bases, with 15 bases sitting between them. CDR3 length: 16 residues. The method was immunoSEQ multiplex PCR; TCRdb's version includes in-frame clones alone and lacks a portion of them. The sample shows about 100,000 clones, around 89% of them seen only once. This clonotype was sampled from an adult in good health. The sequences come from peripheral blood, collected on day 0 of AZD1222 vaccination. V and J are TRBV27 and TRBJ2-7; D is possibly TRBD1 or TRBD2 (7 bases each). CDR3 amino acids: CASSLSWAGGVYEQYF. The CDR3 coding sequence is TGTGCCAGCAGTTTATCTTGGGCAGGGGGGGTCTACGAGCAGTACTTC.